This T cell receptor (beta chain) was recorded in a study of response to subunit inactivated influenza vaccine. This CDR3 comprises 14 residues. The germline V and J ends were trimmed by 2 bases and 2 bases, with 10 bases remaining between them. The germline CDR1 and CDR2 sequences are KGHSH and LQKENI. Whole-study findings and limits: The authors proposed limited new T cell recruitment per seasonal influenza vaccination.

To note about this clonotype: The antigen remains unidentified.

MiXCR was run by TCRdb on the RT-PCR reads, yielding one entry per CDR3 protein. The data contain under 750,000 distinct CDR3 sequences, about 12% of them seen just once; the ten biggest clones take up about 10%. The clonotype originates from a man over 45 who received an inactivated influenza vaccine. This chain uses TRBV18 with TRBJ2-7; no firm D call. Sample: PBMCs from blood, taken on the day of vaccination. In DNA form, the CDR3 reads TGTGCCAGCTCACCAGCGATCGGTCCCTACGAGCAGTACTTC. This sequence encodes CASSPAIGPYEQYF.